This T cell receptor beta chain derives from a study of blood T cell repertoires in COVID-19. This CDR3 has 15 amino acids. Germline V gene data show CDR1 as MNHNY and CDR2 as SVGAGI (reference sequence). V lost 7 bases, J lost 3 bases, and 10 bases stayed unmatched. Profiling relied on immunoSEQ multiplex PCR, and the TCRdb table lists in-frame clones only, not all of them. The table lists under 200,000 clones, over 80% of them singletons. Sequenced: peripheral blood. This sequence originates from a woman in her fifties or sixties with COVID-19, enrolled during active disease. This rearrangement joins TRBV6-6 to TRBJ1-2; 8 positions match TRBD1. In DNA, the CDR3 is TGTGCCAGCACTGGAGCGACAGGGGCCGACTATGGCTACACCTTC. The encoded protein is CASTGATGADYGYTF.